This T cell receptor delta chain was recorded in a study of gamma-delta chains in newborns, infants, children. This clone was observed a few times. A junction end diverges from the germline sequence, so it may reflect a read error. TCRdb re-processed the reads using CATT. Of some 11,000 delta-chain clones listed, 3% to 4.5% are singletons. Per the germline V gene, CDR1 is GEAIGNYY and CDR2 is EKD. The CDR3 spans 21 residues. The clonotype was recovered from a child who was a newborn, infant or young child, either healthy, febrile or measles-vaccinated (not recorded which). Sequenced: blood. This chain joins TRDV2 and TRDJ3, with 12 bases that match TRDD3. Written as DNA, the CDR3 is TGTGCCTGTGACACCGTACTGGGGGATACCCATCACTCCTGGGACTCCCGACAGATGTTTTTC. It codes for CACDTVLGDTHHSWDSRQMFF.